This TCR beta chain was recovered during a study of blood T cell repertoires in COVID-19. Clones were read by immunoSEQ multiplex PCR, and TCRdb kept only the in-frame ones, dropping some. The sample has under 200,000 clones; more than 60% are singletons. V lost 11 bases, J lost 5 bases, and 12 bases lay in between. The CDR3 extends over 11 amino acids. CDR1 and CDR2 (germline): LNHDA, SQIVND (reference sequence). The source is a man in his sixties with acute or convalescent COVID-19. This chain uses TRBV19 with TRBJ1-1; no definite D call. The sequencing input was peripheral blood. The CDR3 region has the DNA TGTGCCTCCCGACGGCGGACTGAAGCTTTCTTT. Its protein product is CASRRRTEAFF.